This TCR beta chain came from a study of T cells in Graves' hyperthyroidism and ophthalmopathy. This CDR3 is 17 amino acids long. Per the germline V gene, CDR1 is LNHDA and CDR2 is SQIVND (reference sequence). V shed 3 bases, J shed 6 bases, and the junction held 13 bases outside the gene matches. RNA transcripts provided the source from which TCR beta CDR3 regions were amplified. An initial round of RT-PCR targeting the TCR CDR3 relied on the HTBI primer set. From the multiplex PCR reads, TCRdb called clonotypes with MiXCR, one entry per CDR3 protein. The sample lists over 250,000 distinct CDR3 sequences, approximately 15% occurring once. This clonotype has only a few counts.

Sequenced: blood. The chain links TRBV19 to TRBJ2-1; TRBD1 matches 8 bases. The clonotype originates from a middle-aged woman with Graves' ophthalmopathy. Here the CDR3 DNA reads TGTGCCAGTAGTATTGACAGGGGAATAAGAGCTTCCAATGAGCAGTTCTTC. Its translation: CASSIDRGIRASNEQFF.